In this sample, the clone carrying this TCR beta chain turned up once. The antigen remains unidentified. This sample stems from a study of vaccination effects on CD4 cells after COVID-19. The wider study: Participants completed two doses of the BNT162b2 or mRNA-1273 vaccine.

From germline, CDR1 is MDHEN and CDR2 SYDVKM. The CDR3 is made up of 16 amino acids. With 7 bases removed from V and 7 bases from J, the gap between germline ends came to 20 bases. Assay: immunoSEQ multiplex PCR; the TCRdb copy retains only in-frame clones and omits some. Here the sample spans 20,000 to 25,000 clones, approximately 69% being singletons. Before sequencing took place, the ViraFEST assay used viral peptide pools to expand antigen-specific CD4+ T cells. Following culture for under 12 days, CD4+ T cells were isolated. None of these healthy vaccinees had been infected with SARS-CoV-2 before vaccination. It was with about 10 IU/ml IL-2 and 10 ug/ml peptides that 1.5 million to 2.5 million PBMC per well were cultured.

Material: CD4+ T cells from PBMCs cultured with SARS-CoV-2 spike peptides, obtained before COVID-19 vaccination. This receptor was identified in a human donor who received a COVID-19 vaccine. The rearrangement uses TRBV28 and TRBJ1-6, with no clear D. Here the CDR3 reads CASNPFRLLGNSPLHF. In DNA, the CDR3 is TGTGCCAGCAACCCCTTCCGACTTTTAGGAAATTCACCCCTCCACTTT.